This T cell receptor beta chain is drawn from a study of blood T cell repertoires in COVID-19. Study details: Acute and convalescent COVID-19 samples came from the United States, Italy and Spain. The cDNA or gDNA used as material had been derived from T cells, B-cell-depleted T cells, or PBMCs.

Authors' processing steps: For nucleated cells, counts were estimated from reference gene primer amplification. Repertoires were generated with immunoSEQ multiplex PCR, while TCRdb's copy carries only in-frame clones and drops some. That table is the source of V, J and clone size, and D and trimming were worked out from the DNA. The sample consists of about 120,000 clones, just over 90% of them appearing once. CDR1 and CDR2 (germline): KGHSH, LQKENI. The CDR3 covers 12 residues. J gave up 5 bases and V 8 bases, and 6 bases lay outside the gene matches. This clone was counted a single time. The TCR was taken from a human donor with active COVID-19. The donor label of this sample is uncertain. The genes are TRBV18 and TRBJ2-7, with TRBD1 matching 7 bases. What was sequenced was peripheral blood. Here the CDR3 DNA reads TGTGCCAGCGCAACCACAGGGGACGAGCAGTACTTC. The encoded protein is CASATTGDEQYF.